The clone carrying this T cell receptor (beta chain) was counted between two and nine times. Its matching antigen is unknown. The J segment lost 5 bases and the V segment lost 6 bases, leaving 9 bases of the junction unmatched. The germline CDR1 and CDR2 sequences are SGHAT and FQNNGV. The CDR3 runs to 14 residues. This entry belongs to a study of identifying expanded T cells in peripheral blood. Findings of the study overall: Over approximately two and four weeks, about 16 and 20 clones changed, versus approximately 1.1 between replicates. Clone count variance between roughly two-week samples rose with total template count.

Here immunoSEQ multiplex PCR was the method, and the copy in TCRdb shows in-frame clones only, minus some. Of around 120,000 clones in the sample, more than 75% are singletons; the top ten hold about 3.1%. Collection occurred without any documented infections or immune events in donors. The sequencing sample was made of blood. The origin of this receptor is a person aged 18 to 75 in good health. The V call is TRBV11-2, the J call TRBJ1-2, with TRBD1 matching over 7 bases. CDR3 protein: CASSGDSKSYGYTF. The CDR3 coding sequence is TGTGCCAGCAGTGGGGACAGCAAATCTTATGGCTACACCTTC.